Below are 25 T cell receptor beta chains sequenced from a single sample in a study of blood T cell repertoires in COVID-19. TCRdb's copy holds only in-frame clones and misses some; the assay was immunoSEQ multiplex PCR. The sample shows under 95,000 clones, 65% to 85% of them seen only once. What was sequenced was peripheral blood. All receptors come from a woman aged 80 or older with acute or convalescent COVID-19.

This clone has just a few counts. V gene TRBV10-3 combines with J gene TRBJ1-3, with 7 bases identical to TRBD1. V lost 0 bases to trimming and J lost 8 bases; unmatched junction nucleotides: 4. The germline V gene has CDR1 ENHRY and CDR2 SYGVKD. The CDR3 runs to 14 residues. Here the CDR3 reads CAISESTGTDTIYF. The CDR3 bases are TGTGCCATCAGTGAGTCGACAGGGACGGACACCATATATTTT.

V and J are TRBV5-4 and TRBJ1-1, with D possibly being TRBD1 (5 bases). CDR1 is SGHNT and CDR2 is YYREEE in the germline V gene (reference sequence). V gave up 5 bases and J gave up 5 bases, with 7 bases separating them. The CDR3 is made up of 11 amino acids. CDR3 DNA sequence: TGTGCCAGCAGGGGGGGGACTGAAGCTTTCTTT. Translation: CASRGGTEAFF.

This chain connects TRBV5-4 to TRBJ2-3, with D possibly TRBD2 on 6 matching bases. There are 16 residues in the CDR3. Per the germline V gene, CDR1 is SGHNT and CDR2 is YYREEE (reference sequence). Trimming shortened V by 0 bases and J by 0 bases, and 11 bases separated the two germline ends. The CDR3 DNA sequence: TGTGCCAGCAGCTTGGCCTCGCGGGGCAGCACAGATACGCAGTATTTT. It is translated as CASSLASRGSTDTQYF.

V is TRBV6-7 and J is TRBJ2-1, with 7 bases matching TRBD2. TRBV6-7 is noted as an ORF with a role that remains uncertain. V trimming: 6 bases; J trimming: 1 base; junction bases outside the gene matches: 3. CDR3 length equals 14 residues. The CDR3 protein is CASRGLSSYNEQFF. CDR3 coding DNA: TGTGCCAGCAGGGGACTATCATCCTACAATGAGCAGTTCTTC.

V gene TRBV10-2 combines with J gene TRBJ2-7; no firm D call. The CDR3 loop spans 14 amino acids. Germline CDR1 is WSHSY and CDR2 is SAAADI. With 0 bases removed from V and 6 bases from J, the gap between germline ends came to 12 bases. The CDR3 loop reads CASSESISGGEQYF. As DNA, the CDR3 is TGCGCCAGCAGTGAGTCGATTAGTGGCGGCGAGCAGTACTTC.

The V gene is TRBV5-6, the J gene TRBJ2-7; D is perhaps TRBD2 (5 bases). Germline lookup yields CDR1 SGHDT and CDR2 YYEEEE. CDR3 length equals 13 residues. The germline V and J ends were trimmed by 2 bases and 3 bases, with 9 bases remaining between them. The CDR3 protein is CASSFYGDYEQYF. The CDR3 DNA is TGTGCCAGCAGCTTTTACGGGGACTACGAGCAGTACTTC.

J is TRBJ2-5 and V is TRBV19; a possible D gene is TRBD2 (7 bases). Trimming removed 2 bases at V and 4 bases at J, with 14 bases between. The germline V gene has CDR1 LNHDA and CDR2 SQIVND (reference sequence). The CDR3 loop spans 15 amino acids. The CDR3 sequence is CASSIIGEGGETQYF. CDR3 DNA sequence: TGTGCCAGTAGTATAATCGGGGAGGGGGGAGAGACCCAGTACTTC.

The chain joins TRBV24-1 to TRBJ2-7, with 11 bases that match TRBD2. The CDR3 consists of 18 residues. Per the germline V gene, CDR1 is KGHDR and CDR2 is SFDVKD. V shed 5 bases, J shed 6 bases, and the junction held 17 bases outside the gene matches. CDR3 sequence: CATSAPTSSGRIRGEQYF. For the CDR3, the DNA is TGTGCCACCAGTGCACCAACGTCTAGCGGGAGGATAAGGGGCGAGCAGTACTTC.

The chain joins TRBV29-1 to TRBJ2-7; 10 bases are shared with TRBD2. This CDR3 is built from 13 residues. With V trimmed by 4 bases and J by 4 bases, 4 bases remained unmatched. Germline CDR1 SQVTM, CDR2 ANQGSEA. CDR3: CSVVSGGKYEQYF. The CDR3 bases are TGCAGCGTTGTTAGCGGGGGGAAATACGAGCAGTACTTC.

V gene TRBV18 combines with J gene TRBJ2-7, with D unclear. The CDR3 length is 13 residues. From germline, CDR1 is KGHSH and CDR2 LQKENI. V lost 4 bases to trimming and J lost 3 bases, with 10 bases between them. The chain's CDR3 is CASSQPEFYEQYF. The CDR3 coding sequence is TGTGCCAGCTCACAACCGGAGTTCTACGAGCAGTACTTC.

The chain employs TRBV19 and TRBJ1-6, with 11 bases matching TRBD1. There are 15 residues in the CDR3. Germline V gene sequence: CDR1 LNHDA, CDR2 SQIVND (reference sequence). The V segment lost 5 bases and the J segment 9 bases; nucleotides outside the gene matches: 6. The CDR3 loop is CASSLRTGGGSPLHF. As DNA, the CDR3 is TGTGCCAGTAGTTTGAGGACAGGGGGCGGTTCACCCCTCCACTTT.

The chain couples TRBV29-1 to TRBJ1-4, with D perhaps matching TRBD1 (6 bases). The CDR3 runs to 12 residues. The V gene lost 1 base and the J gene lost 8 bases, with 8 bases spanning the gap. Germline V gene data show CDR1 as SQVTM and CDR2 as ANQGSEA. The CDR3 here is CSVEGQGEKLFF. As DNA, the CDR3 is TGCAGCGTTGAAGGTCAGGGGGAAAAACTGTTTTTT.

The chain is built from TRBV19 and TRBJ2-7; 7 positions agree with TRBD1. The CDR3 sequence is 13 residues long. V was clipped by 10 bases and J by 5 bases; unmatched bases: 11. Germline values: CDR1 LNHDA, CDR2 SQIVND (reference sequence). The CDR3 region is CATRQGSTHEQYF. In DNA form, the CDR3 reads TGTGCCACCCGACAGGGATCCACCCACGAGCAGTACTTC.

This clone was picked up one time. V is TRBV9 and J is TRBJ1-5; 12 bases agree with TRBD1. The CDR3 is 16 residues long. In germline, CDR1 is SGDLS, CDR2 YYNGEE. V shed 3 bases, J shed 4 bases, and the junction held 5 bases outside the gene matches. The CDR3 nucleotides are TGTGCCAGCAGCGAGGGGGGACAGGGGGCTAATCAGCCCCAGCATTTT. Amino acid sequence: CASSEGGQGANQPQHF.

The chain links TRBV6-5 to TRBJ1-2; maybe TRBD1 (6 bases). Trimming took 7 bases from V and 5 from J, leaving 17 bases between them. The CDR3 has 14 amino acids. The germline V gene encodes CDR1 MNHEY and CDR2 SVGAGI. The CDR3 nucleotides are TGTGCCAGCATGAGGGGGTGGGGGTTGTATGGCTACACCTTC. Translating it yields CASMRGWGLYGYTF.

In nucleotides, the CDR3 is TGCGCCAGCAGTGAGATCTGGACAGGGCGGACTAGGACTTCCTACAATGAGCAGTTCTTC. Protein product: CASSEIWTGRTRTSYNEQFF. The rearrangement links TRBV10-2 to TRBJ2-1, with D possibly matching TRBD1 (8 bases). Between the trimmed V and J ends, which lost 2 bases and 1 base, there was a span of 24 bases. The germline V gene has CDR1 WSHSY and CDR2 SAAADI. The CDR3 is 20 amino acids.

This rearrangement joins TRBV6-1 to TRBJ1-1; the D gene is possibly TRBD1 (5 bases). V was clipped by 1 base and J by 7 bases, with 13 bases between them. The germline gives CDR1 MNHNS, CDR2 SASEGT. The CDR3 is 14 amino acids. The CDR3 sequence: CASSEGGTLFEAFF. For the CDR3, the DNA is TGTGCCAGCAGTGAAGGAGGGACTCTTTTTGAAGCTTTCTTT.

The chain recombines TRBV29-1 with TRBJ2-1; 7 bases map to TRBD1. V shed 4 bases and J 2 bases; nucleotides not matched to a gene: 5. The germline V gene has CDR1 SQVTM and CDR2 ANQGSEA. The CDR3 length is 14 residues. CDR3 amino acids: CSVGPGQPYNEQFF. For the CDR3, the DNA is TGCAGCGTTGGACCGGGACAGCCCTACAATGAGCAGTTCTTC.

The chain recombines TRBV7-2 with TRBJ1-1; 7 bases line up with TRBD1. CDR3 length: 17 amino acids. Germline CDR1 and CDR2: SGHTA and FQGNSA. V shed 5 bases and J 1 base; nucleotides not matched to a gene: 13. CDR3 residues: CASSLWETGTANTEAFF. The CDR3 DNA sequence: TGTGCCAGCAGCCTTTGGGAGACTGGGACAGCGAACACTGAAGCTTTCTTT.

CDR3 in amino acids: CSACDPRAGGDEQYF. The CDR3 nucleotides read TGCAGCGCCTGTGACCCCAGGGCAGGGGGCGACGAGCAGTACTTC. The rearrangement links TRBV29-1 to TRBJ2-7, with 8 bases aligning to TRBD1. CDR1 SQVTM and CDR2 ANQGSEA come from the germline V gene. After removal of 7 bases from V and 5 bases from J, the junction contained 16 bases not matched to a gene. This CDR3 comprises 15 residues.

This chain connects TRBV5-1 to TRBJ2-2, with 10 bases matching TRBD2. V lost 3 bases, J lost 2 bases, and 1 base stayed unmatched. From germline, CDR1 is SGHRS and CDR2 YFSETQ. The CDR3 is 15 residues long. The CDR3 bases are TGCGCCAGCAGCTGGACTAGCGGCAACACCGGGGAGCTGTTTTTT. Its translation: CASSWTSGNTGELFF.

The rearrangement links TRBV18 to TRBJ1-2; TRBD1 aligns across 10 bases. V dropped 3 bases and J dropped 8; count of bases not matched to a gene: 9. The CDR3 has 15 amino acids. The germline gives CDR1 KGHSH, CDR2 LQKENI. CDR3 loop: CASSPRDRGLVGYTF. In DNA, the CDR3 is TGTGCCAGCTCACCCCGTGACAGGGGGCTTGTAGGCTACACCTTC.

V gene TRBV27 combines with J gene TRBJ1-2; 9 bases agree with TRBD1. The ends lost 0 bases at V and 8 bases at J; junction bases unmatched: 13. Germline V gives CDR1 MNHEY, CDR2 SMNVEV (reference sequence). The length of the CDR3 is 17 residues. The CDR3 protein is CASSLSPWTGEKEGYTF. The CDR3 nucleotides read TGTGCCAGCAGTTTATCGCCCTGGACAGGGGAGAAAGAAGGCTACACCTTC.

CDR3: CASSGQGAGTDTQYF. The CDR3 region has the DNA TGTGCCAGCTCCGGACAGGGGGCGGGCACAGATACGCAGTATTTT. The J gene is TRBJ2-3, the V gene TRBV18, with 11 nucleotides matching TRBD1. The length of the CDR3 is 15 residues. Losses at the gene ends were 6 bases for V and 1 base for J; bases not matched to a gene: 3. CDR1 KGHSH and CDR2 LQKENI come from the germline V gene. The whole variable domain, filled in from reference TRBV18 and TRBJ2-3, reads NAGVMQNPRHLVRRRGQEARLRCSPMKGHSHVYWYRQLPEEGLKFMVYLQKENIIDESGMPKERFSAEFPKEGPSILRIQQVVRGDSAAYFCASSGQGAGTDTQYFGPGTRLTVL.

V and J are TRBV6-5 and TRBJ2-1, with D unresolved. Germline values: CDR1 MNHEY, CDR2 SVGAGI. Trimming removed 2 bases from V and 8 bases from J, with 10 bases in between. The CDR3 is 13 residues long. CDR3 sequence: CASSYQAEDEQFF. The CDR3 DNA reads TGTGCCAGCAGTTACCAAGCCGAGGATGAGCAGTTCTTC.